This T cell receptor (beta chain) is drawn from a study of technical replicates of blood from several donors. Produced via immunoSEQ multiplex PCR; TCRdb's table is partial and in-frame only. The sample has 74,000 or so clones, roughly 93% seen once. The V gene end was trimmed by 3 bases and the J gene end by 7 bases; junction bases not matched to a gene: 22. The germline V gene has CDR1 SGHVS and CDR2 FQNEAQ. This CDR3 spans 21 amino acids. The clonotype originates from a human donor in good health. This rearrangement joins TRBV7-8 to TRBJ2-1; 12 nucleotides match TRBD2. The material sequenced was T cells isolated from PBMCs. CDR3 DNA: TGTGCCAGCAGCTTGGGACTAGCGGGCTTGGCTAATATAGCGGGGTTAAATGAGCAGTTCTTC. It yields the protein CASSLGLAGLANIAGLNEQFF.